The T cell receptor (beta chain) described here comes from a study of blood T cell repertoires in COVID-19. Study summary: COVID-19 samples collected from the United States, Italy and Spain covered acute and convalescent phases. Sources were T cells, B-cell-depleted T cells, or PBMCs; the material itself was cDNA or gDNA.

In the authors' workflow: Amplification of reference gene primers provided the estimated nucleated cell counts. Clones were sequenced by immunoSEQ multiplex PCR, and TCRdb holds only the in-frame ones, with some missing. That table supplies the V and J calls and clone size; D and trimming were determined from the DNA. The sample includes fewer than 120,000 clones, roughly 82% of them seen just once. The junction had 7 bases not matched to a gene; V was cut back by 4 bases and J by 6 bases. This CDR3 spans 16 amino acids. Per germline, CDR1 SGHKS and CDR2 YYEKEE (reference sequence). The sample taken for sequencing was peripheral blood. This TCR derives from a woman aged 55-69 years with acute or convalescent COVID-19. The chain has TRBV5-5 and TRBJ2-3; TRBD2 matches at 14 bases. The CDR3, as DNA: TGTGCCAGCAGCCTGGGACTAGCGGGGGTGTGGGATACGCAGTATTTT. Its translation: CASSLGLAGVWDTQYF.